This TCR beta chain was profiled in a study of blood T cell repertoires in COVID-19. This clone occurred a few times. With 6 bases removed from V and 4 bases from J, the gap between germline ends came to 12 bases. The CDR3 has 14 amino acids. Germline V CDR1 and CDR2: MNHEY, SVGAGI. TCRdb keeps only in-frame clones here, not all; method: immunoSEQ multiplex PCR. The repertoire holds around 160,000 clones, with 75% to 85% as singletons. This chain connects TRBV6-5 to TRBJ2-2; possibly TRBD2 for D (5 bases). The material sequenced was PBMCs or T cells enriched from blood (not recorded which). This clonotype originated in a middle-aged man who had recovered from COVID-19. The CDR3 sequence is CASSRGRGTGELFF. CDR3 DNA sequence: TGTGCCAGCAGCCGCGGACGGGGCACCGGGGAGCTGTTTTTT.